This section outlines one TCR beta chain sequence together with its context. Antigen: not known. The sample comes from a study of shared clonotypes between healthy human individuals. Study results and caveats: Non-shared clonotypes showed lower generation probabilities than clonotypes common to all four donors. Memory subsets had estimated richness that was generally smaller than that of naive subsets.

Method: immunoSEQ multiplex PCR; TCRdb's copy keeps in-frame clones and lacks some. Counted here are a few million clones, over 85% occurring once; the ten biggest clones make up over 0.12%. Donors were Caucasian adults residing in Nashville, Tennessee, USA. Germline CDR1 is MNHEY and CDR2 is SVGAGI. The CDR3 has 11 amino acids. This receptor was identified in a man in his late teens or twenties in good health. The chain couples TRBV6-5 to TRBJ2-5; no reliable D call. The DNA end lines up better with TRBJ2-7; the J call may be wrong. The sequenced sample consisted of naive CD4+ T cells sorted from blood. Subset indicated: CD45RA+ positively selected. The CDR3 reads CASTHGYEQYF. CDR3 DNA sequence: TGTGCCAGCACCCACGGCTACGAGCAGTACTTC.